This T cell receptor (beta chain) originates from a study of blood T cell repertoires in COVID-19. In the original workflow: It was from reference gene primer amplification that nucleated cell counts were estimated. Assay: immunoSEQ multiplex PCR; the TCRdb copy retains only in-frame clones and omits some. That table furnishes V, J and clone size, whereas the DNA furnished D and trimming. The sample has hundreds of thousands of clones; roughly nine tenths are singletons. Individuals drawn from under 30 US areas were about 18 to 95 years old. Participants' own reports of clinical history determined their cohort assignment. Donors in Cohort 3 counted as recovered after two negative PCRs, clearance, or symptom resolution. The V end lost 3 bases, the J end lost 2 bases, and 6 bases lay between the germline ends. This CDR3 spans 13 amino acids. Germline loops: CDR1 SGHNT, CDR2 YENEEA.

This receptor was identified in a woman in her fifties or sixties who had recovered from COVID-19. The rearrangement joins TRBV11-3 to TRBJ2-3; D is ambiguous. Sequences were obtained from PBMCs or T cells enriched from blood (not recorded which). The CDR3: CASSFSSTDTQYF. The CDR3 DNA sequence: TGTGCCAGCAGCTTCAGTTCCACAGATACGCAGTATTTT.